Presented here are 5 T cell receptor beta chains from one specimen sequenced in a study of cytotoxic CD8 clonotypes in ibrutinib-treated CLL. Generated by immunoSEQ multiplex PCR, the TCRdb table keeps only in-frame clones and is missing some. Of 140,000 to 150,000 clones listed, roughly 76% were seen once; the top ten hold 4.5% to 6%. The source was PBMCs, collected after 24 months of ibrutinib treatment. These receptors came from a human donor with chronic lymphocytic leukemia.

The genes are TRBV7-9 and TRBJ2-6; tentative D call: TRBD1 (5 bases). CDR1 is SEHNR and CDR2 is FQNEAQ in the germline V gene (reference sequence). There are 16 residues in the CDR3. V lost 3 bases and J lost 5, with 14 bases in between. CDR3 loop: CASSFLGQSRANVLTF. In DNA, the CDR3 is TGTGCCAGCAGCTTTTTAGGACAAAGTCGGGCCAACGTCCTGACTTTC.

The CDR3 reads CASSSPDGYNSPLHF. The CDR3 DNA follows: TGTGCCAGCAGTTCCCCGGACGGTTATAATTCACCCCTCCACTTT. This chain uses TRBV6-5 with TRBJ1-6; D gene ambiguous. This CDR3 comprises 15 residues. Deletions cut 4 bases from V and 4 bases from J, with 11 bases between. Germline loops: CDR1 MNHEY, CDR2 SVGAGI.

DNA for the CDR3: TGTGCCAGCAGCACCCGACAGGATACGAAGCAGTACTTC. Protein: CASSTRQDTKQYF. The gene calls are TRBV9 and TRBJ2-7; a weak D match, TRBD1 (6 bases). The V and J ends lost 4 bases and 8 bases respectively, with 16 bases between them. The CDR3 loop spans 13 amino acids. Germline CDR1 is SGDLS and CDR2 is YYNGEE.

V and J are TRBV6-6 and TRBJ1-5, with D possibly being TRBD1 (5 bases). Germline CDR1 reads MNHNY; CDR2 reads SVGAGI (reference sequence). Deletions cut 7 bases from V and 5 bases from J, with 15 bases between. The CDR3 spans 14 residues. CDR3 coding DNA: TGTGCCAGCACCACGGGGCAGATTTATCAGCCCCAGCATTTT. Translating gives CASTTGQIYQPQHF.

V and J are TRBV4-2 and TRBJ2-7, with D possibly TRBD2 on 7 matching bases. Germline V CDR1 and CDR2: LGHNA, YNFKEQ. The CDR3 has 15 amino acids. Deletions cut 1 base from V and 2 bases from J, with 12 bases between. The CDR3: CASSQGAGDTYEQYF. CDR3 in DNA: TGTGCCAGCAGCCAAGGGGCGGGGGACACCTACGAGCAGTACTTC.